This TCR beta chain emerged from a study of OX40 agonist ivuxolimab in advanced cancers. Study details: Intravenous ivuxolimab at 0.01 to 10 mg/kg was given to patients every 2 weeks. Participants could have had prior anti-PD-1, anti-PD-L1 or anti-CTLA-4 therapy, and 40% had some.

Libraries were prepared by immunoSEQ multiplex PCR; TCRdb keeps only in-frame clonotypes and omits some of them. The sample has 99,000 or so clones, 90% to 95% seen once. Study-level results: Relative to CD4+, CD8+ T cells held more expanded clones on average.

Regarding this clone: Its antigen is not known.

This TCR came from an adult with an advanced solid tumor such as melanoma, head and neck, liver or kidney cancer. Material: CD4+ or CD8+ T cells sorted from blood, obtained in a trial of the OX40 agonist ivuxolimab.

The CDR3 is CASSLVYPTPGETQYF. CDR3 DNA: TGTGCCAGCAGTTTGGTGTATCCTACTCCGGGCGAGACCCAGTACTTC. The V and J genes are TRBV28 and TRBJ2-5; D is unclear. The V and J ends lost 3 bases and 5 bases respectively, with 19 bases between them. The CDR3 sequence is 16 residues long. Germline V lookup: CDR1 MDHEN, CDR2 SYDVKM.